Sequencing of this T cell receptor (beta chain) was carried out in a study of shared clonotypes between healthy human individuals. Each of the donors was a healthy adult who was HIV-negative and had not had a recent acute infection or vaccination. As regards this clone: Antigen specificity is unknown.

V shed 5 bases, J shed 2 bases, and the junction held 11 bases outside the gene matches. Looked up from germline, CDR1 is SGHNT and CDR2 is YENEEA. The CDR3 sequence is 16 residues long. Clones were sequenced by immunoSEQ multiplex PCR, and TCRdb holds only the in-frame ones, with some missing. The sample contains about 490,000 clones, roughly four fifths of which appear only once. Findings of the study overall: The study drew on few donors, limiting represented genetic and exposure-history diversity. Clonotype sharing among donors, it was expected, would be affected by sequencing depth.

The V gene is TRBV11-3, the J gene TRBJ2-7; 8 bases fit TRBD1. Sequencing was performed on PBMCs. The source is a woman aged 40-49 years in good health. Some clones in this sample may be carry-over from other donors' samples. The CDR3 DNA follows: TGTGCCAGCAGCATCAGGGGGGACAGGATCCCCTACGAGCAGTACTTC. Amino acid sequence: CASSIRGDRIPYEQYF.